This T cell receptor (beta chain) comes out of a study of blood T cell repertoires in COVID-19. Study in general: Spain, Italy and the United States supplied samples that represented acute and convalescent COVID-19. T cells, B-cell-depleted T cells, or PBMCs provided the cDNA or gDNA that served as material.

Germline values: CDR1 SGDLS, CDR2 YYNGEE. Germline trimming cut 4 bases from V and 3 bases from J; bases unmatched to any gene: 6. This CDR3 contains 15 residues. Original processing methods: Estimation of nucleated cell counts was performed using reference gene primer amplification. Measured with immunoSEQ multiplex PCR; TCRdb has only the in-frame clones, and not every one. That table furnishes V, J and clone size, whereas the DNA furnished D and trimming. The sample records nearly 55,000 clones, around 83% being singletons. This chain uses TRBV9 with TRBJ1-4, with TRBD1 identical over 7 bases. The sequencing input was peripheral blood. The clonotype comes from a man in his 70s with active COVID-19. CDR3 in amino acids: CASSSRQGANEKLFF. In DNA form, the CDR3 reads TGTGCCAGCAGCTCCAGACAGGGAGCTAATGAAAAACTGTTTTTT.